The subject of this entry is one T cell receptor (beta chain). The germline CDR1 and CDR2 sequences are GTSNPN and SVGIG (reference sequence). The CDR3 length is 12 residues. V was shortened by 5 bases and J by 4 bases, with 9 bases between the two germline ends. These data originate in a study of blood T cell repertoires in COVID-19. Study overall: The United States, Italy and Spain supplied acute and convalescent COVID-19 samples.

Participants were aged about 18 to 95 years, lived in 20 to 25 US areas, and enrolled virtually. Cohorts were based on clinical histories the participants reported. Profiling relied on immunoSEQ multiplex PCR, and the TCRdb table lists in-frame clones only, not all of them. The repertoire includes a few hundred thousand clones, approximately 80% of them detected once, and approximately 5% sits in the top ten. This clonotype originated in a man aged 35 to 55 who had been exposed to COVID-19. This chain uses TRBV30 with TRBJ1-5; D call uncertain. Sequencing was done on a sample of PBMCs or T cells enriched from blood (not recorded which). The DNA for the CDR3 is TGTGCCTGGGGTCCGGGAAATCAGCCCCAGCATTTT. This sequence encodes CAWGPGNQPQHF.